One and the same sample provided the 29 T cell receptor beta chains below, sequenced in a study of blood T cell repertoires in COVID-19. Sequenced by immunoSEQ multiplex PCR; TCRdb stores in-frame clones only, minus some. This table holds 270,000 or so clones, around 82% found once. Sequenced: peripheral blood. These receptors were taken from a woman aged 45-59 years who had recovered from COVID-19.

This clone has just a few counts. The rearrangement joins TRBV5-5 to TRBJ2-2; the D gene is possibly TRBD1 (6 bases). This CDR3 is built from 14 residues. Per the germline V gene, CDR1 is SGHKS and CDR2 is YYEKEE (reference sequence). Deletions cut 3 bases from V and 9 bases from J, with 15 bases between. Here the CDR3 reads CASSSRQVPRELFF. The DNA of the CDR3 is TGTGCCAGCAGCTCCAGACAGGTCCCGCGGGAGCTGTTTTTT.

V is TRBV19 and J is TRBJ2-5; the D gene is possibly TRBD1 (6 bases). This CDR3 is 13 amino acids long. Germline CDR1 reads LNHDA; CDR2 reads SQIVND (reference sequence). Trimming left V 2 bases short and J 4 bases short, with 8 bases between. CDR3 bases: TGTGCCAGTAGTATATGGACAGCAGAGACCCAGTACTTC. It codes for CASSIWTAETQYF.

The chain uses TRBV9 and TRBJ1-6; the match to TRBD1 covers 10 bases. V shed 7 bases, J shed 8 bases, and the junction held 9 bases outside the gene matches. This CDR3 has 15 amino acids. Germline V gene sequence: CDR1 SGDLS, CDR2 YYNGEE. CDR3 amino acids: CASASTGTGDSPLHF. The CDR3 DNA sequence: TGTGCCAGCGCAAGTACCGGGACAGGGGATTCACCCCTCCACTTT.

The chain has TRBV11-1 and TRBJ2-1; 7 positions agree with TRBD1. CDR3 length equals 16 residues. V lost 1 base to trimming and J lost 2 bases; unmatched junction nucleotides: 5. The germline CDR1 and CDR2 sequences are SGHAT and FQDESV (reference sequence). CDR3 residues: CASSLEGRGTYNEQFF. CDR3 in DNA: TGTGCCAGCAGCTTAGAGGGCAGGGGGACCTACAATGAGCAGTTCTTC.

This clone came up a few times. The rearrangement uses TRBV24-1 and TRBJ2-3; 14 bases agree with TRBD2. This CDR3 contains 15 residues. Germline V lookup: CDR1 KGHDR, CDR2 SFDVKD. J gave up 1 base and V 9 bases, and 2 bases lay outside the gene matches. The CDR3 here is CATGTSGSGTDTQYF. CDR3 coding DNA: TGTGCCACCGGGACTAGCGGGAGCGGCACAGATACGCAGTATTTT.

This clone was recorded a few times. V usage is TRBV23-1 and J usage is TRBJ1-5; D is possibly TRBD1 (5 bases). TRBV23-1 is reported as an ORF; its role is uncertain. The germline V and J ends were trimmed by 5 bases and 7 bases, with 18 bases remaining between them. This CDR3 is 15 amino acids long. The CDR3 coding sequence is TGCGCCAGCAGTGAAATGGGGCTCTTCGGGCAGCCCCAGCATTTT. This sequence encodes CASSEMGLFGQPQHF.

The chain links TRBV9 to TRBJ2-3; 8 nucleotides agree with TRBD2. This CDR3 spans 15 amino acids. The trim removed 0 bases at V and 6 bases at J, leaving 6 bases unmatched. In germline, CDR1 is SGDLS, CDR2 YYNGEE. The CDR3 region is CASSVAELADDTQYF. The CDR3 nucleotides are TGTGCCAGCAGCGTAGCTGAACTAGCGGACGATACGCAGTATTTT.

This rearrangement joins TRBV9 to TRBJ2-1; D ambiguous. Trimming removed 0 bases from V and 7 bases from J, with 14 bases in between. The CDR3 extends over 15 amino acids. The V gene's germline CDR1 is SGDLS and CDR2 YYNGEE. The CDR3 DNA reads TGTGCCAGCAGCGTAGGGAACAGTGAGTGGAATGAGCAGTTCTTC. Residues: CASSVGNSEWNEQFF.

The chain has TRBV9 and TRBJ2-1, with 7 bases that match TRBD1. Per the germline V gene, CDR1 is SGDLS and CDR2 is YYNGEE. Trimming removed 0 bases from V and 0 bases from J; junction bases left unmatched: 12. The CDR3 consists of 19 residues. This chain's CDR3 is CASSVEDLTGAPSYNEQFF. CDR3 nucleotide sequence: TGTGCCAGCAGCGTAGAGGACCTCACAGGGGCTCCCTCCTACAATGAGCAGTTCTTC.

V gene TRBV28 combines with J gene TRBJ1-6; 7 bases fit TRBD1. With 5 bases clipped from V and 0 bases from J, the junction kept 10 bases outside the gene matches. Germline CDR1 is MDHEN and CDR2 is SYDVKM. There are 18 residues in the CDR3. CDR3 protein: CASSAGQRTSSYNSPLHF. CDR3 in DNA: TGTGCCAGCAGTGCGGGACAGAGAACTAGCTCCTATAATTCACCCCTCCACTTT.

The gene calls are TRBV5-1 and TRBJ1-4, with D unclear. The germline V and J ends were trimmed by 3 bases and 0 bases, with 3 bases remaining between them. CDR3 size: 13 residues. Germline V gene sequence: CDR1 SGHRS, CDR2 YFSETQ. CDR3 DNA sequence: TGCGCCAGCAGCTCTGCAACTAATGAAAAACTGTTTTTT. It codes for CASSSATNEKLFF.

CDR3 sequence reads: CASSQIAGGGHNEQFF. The DNA for the CDR3 is TGTGCCAGCAGCCAAATAGCGGGAGGAGGTCACAATGAGCAGTTCTTC. J is TRBJ2-1 and V is TRBV3-1 (or the pseudogene TRBV3-2), with 10 bases that match TRBD2. The germline CDR1 and CDR2 sequences are LGHDT and YNNKEL (reference sequence). The CDR3 is 16 amino acids. Trimming removed 2 bases from V and 5 bases from J; junction bases left unmatched: 6.

The chain has TRBV5-1 and TRBJ2-2; 15 bases are a match to TRBD2. The CDR3 contains 15 residues. Germline CDR1 is SGHRS and CDR2 is YFSETQ. J lost 6 bases, V lost 4 bases, and 1 base had no gene match. CDR3 coding DNA: TGCGCCAGCAGCCGGACTAGCGGGAGGGCCGGGGAGCTGTTTTTT. Residues: CASSRTSGRAGELFF.

This sequence joins TRBV7-9 and TRBJ1-2, with TRBD1 as a possible D gene (5 bases). Trimming pared 1 base from V and 8 bases from J, leaving 14 bases between. Germline V gene data show CDR1 as SEHNR and CDR2 as FQNEAQ (reference sequence). The CDR3 is made up of 14 amino acids. CDR3 protein: CASSLGAGERGYTF. The CDR3 DNA sequence: TGTGCCAGCAGCTTAGGGGCGGGGGAAAGAGGCTACACCTTC.

The chain employs TRBV7-2 and TRBJ1-5; no clear D. This CDR3 has 13 residues. V lost 3 bases and J lost 4, with 7 bases in between. Germline-derived CDR1 and CDR2 are SGHTA and FQGNSA. The CDR3 region has the DNA TGTGCCAGCAGCTTTGCGGGGAATCAGCCCCAGCATTTT. Translated: CASSFAGNQPQHF. The variable domain in full, with the rest retrieved from reference TRBV7-2 and TRBJ1-5, is GAGVSQSPSNKVTEKGKDVELRCDPISGHTALYWYRQSLGQGLEFLIYFQGNSAPDKSGLPSDRFSAERTGGSVSTLTIQRTQQEDSAVYLCASSFAGNQPQHFGDGTRLSIL.

The chain joins TRBV7-2 to TRBJ1-2, with D maybe TRBD1 (5 bases). Germline V CDR1 and CDR2: SGHTA, FQGNSA. The CDR3 runs to 12 residues. Deletions cut 8 bases from V and 5 bases from J, with 12 bases between. The CDR3 protein is CASLPGWYGYTF. CDR3 coding DNA: TGTGCCAGCCTCCCAGGGTGGTATGGCTACACCTTC.

V and J are TRBV14 and TRBJ1-1; D is perhaps TRBD1 (5 bases). Germline V gives CDR1 SGHDN, CDR2 FVKESK. The CDR3 is made up of 13 amino acids. Deletions cut 4 bases from V and 5 bases from J, with 11 bases between. The CDR3 DNA reads as TGTGCCAGCAGCCGGGTAGGGGTAACTGAAGCTTTCTTT. This translates into CASSRVGVTEAFF.

This chain uses TRBV29-1 with TRBJ2-1; 7 nucleotides line up with TRBD2. With V trimmed by 4 bases and J by 5 bases, 5 bases remained unmatched. Germline lookup yields CDR1 SQVTM and CDR2 ANQGSEA. The CDR3 covers 13 residues. The CDR3 protein is CSVATSAHNEQFF. In nucleotides, the CDR3 is TGCAGCGTTGCCACTAGCGCCCACAATGAGCAGTTCTTC.

This rearrangement joins TRBV5-1 to TRBJ2-7, with TRBD1 matching over 11 bases. Trimming cost V 4 bases and J 3 bases; bases outside gene matches: 3. In germline, CDR1 is SGHRS, CDR2 YFSETQ. The CDR3 runs to 14 residues. The CDR3 DNA follows: TGCGCCAGCAGCCCGGGACAGGGGGTCTACGAGCAGTACTTC. Translating gives CASSPGQGVYEQYF.

The chain carries TRBV2 and TRBJ1-1, with D possibly TRBD1 on 6 matching bases. This CDR3 region has 14 residues. Germline V gene data show CDR1 as SNHLY and CDR2 as FYNNEI. V dropped 3 bases and J dropped 4 bases, with 12 bases sitting between them. CDR3 nucleotide sequence: TGTGCCAGCAGTGAGTGGCAGGGGTCCACTGAAGCTTTCTTT. Protein product: CASSEWQGSTEAFF.

The V call is TRBV27, the J call TRBJ2-3; 10 bases match TRBD2. V lost 4 bases, J lost 3 bases, and 10 bases stayed unmatched. CDR3 size: 17 residues. Germline V gives CDR1 MNHEY, CDR2 SMNVEV (reference sequence). CDR3 region: CASSSVAQREGTDTQYF. DNA of the CDR3: TGTGCCAGCAGTTCTGTAGCCCAGCGGGAGGGTACAGATACGCAGTATTTT.

This chain connects TRBV28 to TRBJ1-1, with D maybe TRBD1 (5 bases). Trimming left V 5 bases short and J 1 base short, with 11 bases between. Per germline, CDR1 MDHEN and CDR2 SYDVKM. The CDR3 sequence is 14 residues long. CDR3 in amino acids: CASSLTVGNTEAFF. In nucleotides, the CDR3 is TGTGCCAGCAGTCTGACAGTAGGGAACACTGAAGCTTTCTTT.

The CDR3 DNA follows: TGTGCCAGCAGTTCCCACTACAAGACAGGGTACTATGGCTACACCTTC. This translates into CASSSHYKTGYYGYTF. The chain is built from TRBV27 and TRBJ1-2; 7 bases map to TRBD1. The CDR3 runs 16 residues. V gave up 4 bases and J gave up 3 bases; unmatched junction bases: 11. CDR1 is MNHEY, CDR2 SMNVEV, per germline (reference sequence).

The genes are TRBV5-4 and TRBJ2-7; TRBD2 agrees at 9 bases. The CDR3 runs to 17 residues. CDR1 SGHNT and CDR2 YYREEE come from the germline V gene (reference sequence). V lost 4 bases and J lost 4; bases outside the gene matches: 15. For the CDR3, the DNA is TGTGCCAGCAGCCCTATCGGGGCTAGCGGGATGAATTACGAGCAGTACTTC. Its translation is CASSPIGASGMNYEQYF.

In this sample, this clone turned up once. The rearrangement joins TRBV28 to TRBJ2-3, with D possibly TRBD2 on 5 matching bases. The CDR3 has 18 residues. The V end lost 6 bases, the J end lost 4 bases, and 26 bases lay between the germline ends. Germline V lookup: CDR1 MDHEN, CDR2 SYDVKM. The CDR3: CASRGVYRFVRLSDTQYF. The CDR3 coding sequence is TGTGCCAGCAGGGGAGTTTATAGGTTTGTTAGACTCTCAGATACGCAGTATTTT.

This clone was seen just once. The chain has TRBV3-1 (or the pseudogene TRBV3-2) and TRBJ2-5; TRBD1 aligns across 7 bases. Germline V CDR1 and CDR2: LGHDT, YNNKEL (reference sequence). V lost 1 base and J lost 6; bases outside the gene matches: 5. This CDR3 is built from 14 residues. The CDR3 nucleotides read TGTGCCAGCAGCCAAGGACAGGGTATGAAGACCCAGTACTTC. It yields the protein CASSQGQGMKTQYF.

V and J are TRBV6-2 or TRBV6-3 and TRBJ2-7; 11 bases match TRBD1. The CDR3 extends over 14 amino acids. The J segment lost 4 bases and the V segment lost 6 bases, leaving 5 bases of the junction unmatched. The germline V gene has CDR1 MNHEY and CDR2 SVGEGT. DNA of the CDR3: TGTGCCAGCAGCTGGACAGGGGGCGGATACGAGCAGTACTTC. Translating it yields CASSWTGGGYEQYF.

The chain joins TRBV7-2 to TRBJ2-5; possibly TRBD2 for D (5 bases). CDR3 size: 14 residues. Germline V lookup: CDR1 SGHTA, CDR2 FQGNSA. The V end was cut by 7 bases, the J end by 2 bases, with 14 bases between. The CDR3 reads CASKVWGDQETQYF. In nucleotides, the CDR3 is TGTGCCAGCAAAGTATGGGGAGATCAAGAGACCCAGTACTTC.

V is TRBV7-8 and J is TRBJ1-5, with D perhaps TRBD1 (5 bases). The V gene's germline CDR1 is SGHVS and CDR2 FQNEAQ. V lost 5 bases to trimming and J lost 5 bases, with 25 bases between them. The CDR3 has 18 amino acids. The CDR3 region has the DNA TGTGCCAGCAGCAGCTTAGAGATAATCAGGGCGGTAGATCAGCCCCAGCATTTT. As protein: CASSSLEIIRAVDQPQHF.